Given below is one T cell receptor beta chain in context. Sequenced by immunoSEQ multiplex PCR; TCRdb stores in-frame clones only, minus some. The repertoire includes 350,000 or so clones, about 92% of them detected once, and around 4% sits in the top ten. This sample was taken from a study of blood T cell repertoires in COVID-19. The CDR3 has 14 amino acids. CDR1 is SGHRS, CDR2 YFSETQ, per germline. V lost 4 bases, J lost 16 bases, and 17 bases stayed unmatched. Input material: peripheral blood. The sequence was collected from a woman aged 60 to 75 with COVID-19, enrolled during active disease. This chain links TRBV5-1 with TRBJ2-1; TRBD2 agrees at 7 bases. In nucleotides, the CDR3 is TGCGCCAGCAGCCAAGGGACTATTTACCAAAATGAATTCTTC. Translated: CASSQGTIYQNEFF.